Here is one T cell receptor beta chain with its context. Its specific antigen is unknown. Base qualities are not recorded, but no much larger clone differs from it by a single base. Trimming costs V 1 base and J 9 bases, and their ends lie 10 bases apart. CDR1 and CDR2 are read off the germline V gene (reference sequence) as SEHNR and FQNEAQ. Including the terminal cysteine and phenylalanine, the CDR3 comprises 14 residues. The read is trimmed to its CDR3 DNA, 42 bases read in frame from base 1. This sample is drawn from a study of cytomegalovirus exposure and HLA in healthy donors (dated by TCRdb to about 2017). For context, the study as a whole: A later analysis indicated that the 90 to 150 validation repertoires were generated on the platform also employed for the approximately 700 repertoires of the first cohort. High-throughput TCR immunosequencing, statistical association of individual TCRs with disease status, and machine learning were combined to predict cytomegalovirus infection status. Besides the first cohort of about 730 subjects, a separate validation cohort made up of 120 different subjects was used. The study was designed to test whether signatures of past pathogen exposure could be identified by cataloging public T cell receptors.

Findings and caveats that apply to the study as a whole: According to the authors, the approach could potentially be generalized to other disease states and immunological phenotypes. In both the original and validation cohorts, the classifier was reported to diagnose cytomegalovirus status with high specificity and sensitivity. In vitro tests confirmed that three of the cytomegalovirus-associated TCR beta chains recognize cytomegalovirus antigens. The study listed 150 to 200 TCR beta chains as associated with cytomegalovirus. Most TCR sequences were seen in very few donors, while some public TCRs were found in many individuals. A later analysis found that TCRs clustered in the first cohort also tended to co-occur in the 120 validation repertoires, with about 94% of cluster scores above 0. All 120 or so repertoires were used to score co-occurrence in the validation cohort in a later analysis, because that analysis had no HLA typing for the cohort.

Separate from the approximately 700-subject first cohort, the validation cohort of over 90 subjects was the group to which the donors belonged. Receptors were amplified or captured by the immunoSEQ multiplex PCR assay. As for the authors' bioinformatics: A statistical classification framework was built to diagnose cytomegalovirus status from the catalog of TCR beta chain sequences. Drawn from immuneACCESS, this table holds only the in-frame rearrangements with V and J called that TCRdb kept. Clones are partly lost; checked studies trace under half to an unresolved V gene and leave the rest unexplained. Clone size and V and J calls were adopted from that table, with D and trimming inferred from the DNA. The sample table records 150,000 to 200,000 clones; roughly 89% of these occur just once. The ten largest account for 1.4% of the sample.

This receptor was obtained from a woman in her thirties in good health and CMV-seronegative. The chain is made from TRBV7-9 and TRBJ1-6; TRBD1 is possibly the D segment (5 matching bases). The sample consisted of PBMCs. At the DNA level, the sequence is TGTGCCAGCAGCTTAGGCCAGGGAATTTCACCCCTCCACTTT. It translates to CASSLGQGISPLHF.